Presented here are 23 T cell receptor beta chains from one specimen sequenced in a study of T cells after yellow fever vaccination. TCRdb recomputed calls from the 5' RACE reads with MiXCR, one row per CDR3 protein. The profile shows around 590,000 distinct CDR3 sequences, 9% to 15% of them singletons. This specimen consisted of PBMCs, obtained on the day of the yellow fever booster vaccination. These receptors were collected from a man aged 30 to 45 who received the YFV17D yellow fever vaccine.

J is TRBJ1-2 and V is TRBV28, with 9 bases matching TRBD1. With V trimmed by 6 bases and J by 3 bases, 5 bases remained unmatched. CDR1 is MDHEN and CDR2 is SYDVKM in the germline V gene. The length of the CDR3 is 14 residues. CDR3 sequence: CASRTDRGDYGYTF. The CDR3 DNA sequence: TGTGCCAGCAGGACGGACAGGGGAGACTATGGCTACACCTTC.

This clonotype was recorded many times. The CDR3 loop is CSARSAVITYTDTQYF. The CDR3 DNA is TGCAGTGCTAGGTCGGCTGTTATTACTTACACAGATACGCAGTATTTT. The V call is TRBV20-1, the J call TRBJ2-3, with no clear D. The length of the CDR3 is 16 residues. Trimming cost V 3 bases and J 2 bases, with 18 bases left between them. The germline CDR1 and CDR2 sequences are DFQATT and SNEGSKA (reference sequence).

This clonotype was observed a few times. V usage is TRBV5-4 and J usage is TRBJ2-5; tentatively, D is TRBD1 or TRBD2 (5 bases each). CDR1 is SGHNT and CDR2 is YYREEE in the germline V gene (reference sequence). This CDR3 comprises 14 residues. Trimming left V 3 bases short and J 2 bases short, with 11 bases between. CDR3 in amino acids: CASSSGPIQETQYF. The CDR3 DNA reads as TGTGCCAGCAGCTCGGGACCGATACAAGAGACCCAGTACTTC.

This clonotype was observed a few times. V usage is TRBV6-5 and J usage is TRBJ2-1; D may match TRBD1 or TRBD2 (5 bases each). CDR1 and CDR2 (germline): MNHEY, SVGAGI. V was trimmed by 2 bases and J by 9 bases, leaving 14 bases between them. The CDR3 is 14 residues long. The CDR3 spells CASSYGDPGSEQFF. DNA of the CDR3: TGTGCCAGCAGTTACGGGGACCCTGGTAGTGAGCAGTTCTTC.

This clonotype was picked up a small number of times. The chain has TRBV7-8 and TRBJ1-2; the D is unclear. The germline CDR1 and CDR2 sequences are SGHVS and FQNEAQ. Trimming removed 5 bases from V and 8 bases from J, with 15 bases in between. The CDR3 spans 13 residues. CDR3 region: CASSLGQGHGYTF. The CDR3 nucleotides read TGTGCCAGCAGCCTAGGGCAAGGGCACGGCTACACCTTC.

This rearrangement joins TRBV29-1 to TRBJ2-2; D gene uncertain. The V end lost 3 bases, the J end lost 8 bases, and 7 bases lay between the germline ends. The CDR3 totals 11 residues. Germline loops: CDR1 SQVTM, CDR2 ANQGSEA. The DNA of the CDR3 is TGCAGCGTTGATGCTGGAGGGGAGCTGTTTTTT. Translation gives CSVDAGGELFF.

The V gene is TRBV19, the J gene TRBJ2-2; 12 bases align to TRBD1. The CDR3 covers 15 residues. Germline values: CDR1 LNHDA, CDR2 SQIVND (reference sequence). Trimming took 6 bases from V and 6 from J; bases not matched to a gene: 5. DNA of the CDR3: TGTGCCAGTAGGGGACAGGGGGCGCAGGCCGGGGAGCTGTTTTTT. It encodes CASRGQGAQAGELFF.

This clonotype was seen at least ten times. The chain is built from TRBV29-1 and TRBJ2-4; D perhaps matches TRBD2 (5 bases). CDR3 length equals 16 residues. Germline V gene lookup returns CDR1 SQVTM and CDR2 ANQGSEA. The V end was cut by 7 bases, the J end by 0 bases, with 19 bases between. CDR3 sequence reads: CSANSGLLKAKNIQYF. The CDR3 region has the DNA TGCAGCGCCAACTCCGGACTCCTTAAAGCCAAAAACATTCAGTACTTC.

The gene calls are TRBV4-2 and TRBJ2-7, with a possible D match to TRBD2 (5 bases). The CDR3 is made up of 13 amino acids. V lost 0 bases and J lost 8, with 11 bases in between. CDR1 LGHNA and CDR2 YNFKEQ come from the germline V gene. DNA for the CDR3: TGTGCCAGCAGCCAAGATTCGACTACGAAGCAGTACTTC. Protein product: CASSQDSTTKQYF.

The chain links TRBV6-2 or TRBV6-3 to TRBJ2-3; no clear D gene. The CDR3 spans 16 residues. Germline V CDR1 and CDR2: MNHEY, SVGEGT. The V and J ends lost 0 bases and 3 bases respectively, with 13 bases between them. In DNA, the CDR3 is TGTGCCAGCAGTTACTCCGCGGCGAAGCCAACAGATACGCAGTATTTT. It is translated as CASSYSAAKPTDTQYF.

The chain joins TRBV11-2 to TRBJ2-1, with no clear D. The germline CDR1 and CDR2 sequences are SGHAT and FQNNGV. Trimming stripped 3 bases from V and 6 bases from J, with 9 bases between. The CDR3 loop spans 13 amino acids. The CDR3 coding sequence is TGTGCCAGCAGCTTCCAAGGATTCAATGAGCAGTTCTTC. Encoded protein: CASSFQGFNEQFF.

This chain's CDR3 is CASRQVGVNTGELFF. Here the CDR3 DNA reads TGTGCCAGCCGCCAGGTGGGCGTGAACACCGGGGAGCTGTTTTTT. This chain links TRBV27 with TRBJ2-2; D unresolved. Germline V gives CDR1 MNHEY, CDR2 SMNVEV (reference sequence). The CDR3 runs 15 residues. Between the trimmed V and J ends, which lost 8 bases and 1 base, there was a span of 14 bases.

The chain uses TRBV6-2 or TRBV6-3 and TRBJ2-5, with 10 bases matching TRBD2. The CDR3 covers 17 residues. Germline CDR1 MNHEY, CDR2 SVGEGT. Trimming at V came to 1 base and at J to 6 bases, leaving 11 bases not matched to a gene. CDR3 in amino acids: CASSYFTTSGKRKTQYF. The CDR3 bases are TGTGCCAGCAGTTACTTCACAACTAGCGGGAAAAGGAAGACCCAGTACTTC.

This sequence joins TRBV6-1 and TRBJ1-2; tentative D call: TRBD1 (5 bases). V lost 4 bases, J lost 4 bases, and 19 bases lay in between. The germline gives CDR1 MNHNS, CDR2 SASEGT. This CDR3 is built from 16 residues. CDR3: CASSAARDPGSYGYTF. In DNA, the CDR3 is TGTGCCAGCAGTGCCGCCCGGGACCCAGGGAGCTATGGCTACACCTTC.

This rearrangement joins TRBV29-1 to TRBJ1-2; D gene uncertain. Deletions cut 4 bases from V and 5 bases from J, with 11 bases between. The germline V gene has CDR1 SQVTM and CDR2 ANQGSEA. CDR3 size: 12 residues. The CDR3 spells CSVASLRYGYTF. The CDR3 nucleotides read TGCAGCGTTGCGAGCCTACGGTATGGCTACACCTTC.

This clonotype was observed a few times. The rearrangement uses TRBV11-2 and TRBJ2-1; 14 positions agree with TRBD2. The CDR3 runs 18 residues. Trimming at V came to 7 bases and at J to 0 bases, leaving 8 bases not matched to a gene. The germline V gene has CDR1 SGHAT and CDR2 FQNNGV. The CDR3 region has the DNA TGTGCCAGCATTCTAGGACTAGCGGGGGGCAGCTCCTACAATGAGCAGTTCTTC. Translating it yields CASILGLAGGSSYNEQFF.

This clonotype was detected ten times or more. This rearrangement joins TRBV7-7 to TRBJ2-7; the match to TRBD1 covers 9 bases. Germline trimming cut 5 bases from V and 4 bases from J; bases unmatched to any gene: 6. Germline-derived CDR1 and CDR2 are SSHAT and FNYEAQ (reference sequence). This CDR3 has 14 residues. In DNA form, the CDR3 reads TGTGCCAGCAGCGCCGGGACAGGGTCTTACGAGCAGTACTTC. As protein: CASSAGTGSYEQYF.

This clonotype was observed many times. The chain has TRBV3-1 and TRBJ2-1; possibly TRBD1 for D (5 bases). Germline CDR1 reads LGHDT; CDR2 reads YNNKEL (reference sequence). The CDR3 extends over 13 amino acids. Trimming removed 4 bases at V and 7 bases at J, with 11 bases between. This CDR3 reads CASSPPGWNEQFF. The CDR3 DNA is TGTGCCAGCAGCCCCCCAGGGTGGAATGAGCAGTTCTTC.

This clonotype was seen a handful of times. The genes are TRBV6-5 and TRBJ1-2, with unresolved D. The CDR3 totals 13 residues. Per germline, CDR1 MNHEY and CDR2 SVGAGI. Trimming left V 4 bases short and J 8 bases short, with 14 bases between. CDR3 bases: TGTGCCAGCAGTTCGGATAGAAGGTGGGGCTACACCTTC. Amino acids: CASSSDRRWGYTF.

There are many counts of this clonotype. The chain employs TRBV18 and TRBJ2-7; 15 bases are shared with TRBD2. CDR1 and CDR2 from the germline V gene are KGHSH and LQKENI. V gave up 2 bases and J gave up 2 bases; unmatched junction bases: 7. The CDR3 totals 18 residues. The CDR3 here is CASSPSGLAGGWAYEQYF. The CDR3 DNA sequence: TGTGCCAGCTCACCATCGGGACTAGCGGGAGGATGGGCCTACGAGCAGTACTTC.

This clonotype was seen only a few times. The V call is TRBV20-1, the J call TRBJ2-7; unclear D gene. The CDR3 contains 14 residues. Trimming took off 0 bases at V and 5 bases at J, with 14 bases between the two ends. Looked up from germline, CDR1 is DFQATT and CDR2 is SNEGSKA (reference sequence). CDR3 region: CSARDWSTQNEQYF. CDR3 nucleotide sequence: TGCAGTGCTAGAGATTGGTCTACTCAGAACGAGCAGTACTTC.

The rearrangement uses TRBV5-1 and TRBJ2-1, with a weak D call TRBD2 (5 bases). The CDR3 is 13 amino acids. With 4 bases removed from V and 3 bases from J, the gap between germline ends came to 8 bases. CDR1 and CDR2 from the germline V gene are SGHRS and YFSETQ. Here the CDR3 reads CASSGSFYNEQFF. The CDR3 DNA reads as TGCGCCAGCAGCGGGAGCTTCTACAATGAGCAGTTCTTC. Combining the CDR3 with reference TRBV5-1 and TRBJ2-1 gives the whole variable domain KAGVTQTPRYLIKTRGQQVTLSCSPISGHRSVSWYQQTPGQGLQFLFEYFSETQRNKGNFPGRFSGRQFSNSRSEMNVSTLELGDSALYLCASSGSFYNEQFFGPGTRLTVL.

The V and J genes are TRBV5-6 and TRBJ2-7; 7 bases are a match to TRBD2. J was trimmed by 6 bases and V by 0 bases; bases with no gene match: 3. Germline V gene lookup returns CDR1 SGHDT and CDR2 YYEEEE. This CDR3 has 13 amino acids. The CDR3 region is CASSLARGGEQYF. As DNA, the CDR3 is TGTGCCAGCAGCTTGGCCCGCGGGGGCGAGCAGTACTTC. Looking up the rest from reference TRBV5-6 and TRBJ2-7 gives the full variable domain: DAGVTQSPTHLIKTRGQQVTLRCSPKSGHDTVSWYQQALGQGPQFIFQYYEEEERQRGNFPDRFSGHQFPNYSSELNVNALLLGDSALYLCASSLARGGEQYFGPGTRLTVT.